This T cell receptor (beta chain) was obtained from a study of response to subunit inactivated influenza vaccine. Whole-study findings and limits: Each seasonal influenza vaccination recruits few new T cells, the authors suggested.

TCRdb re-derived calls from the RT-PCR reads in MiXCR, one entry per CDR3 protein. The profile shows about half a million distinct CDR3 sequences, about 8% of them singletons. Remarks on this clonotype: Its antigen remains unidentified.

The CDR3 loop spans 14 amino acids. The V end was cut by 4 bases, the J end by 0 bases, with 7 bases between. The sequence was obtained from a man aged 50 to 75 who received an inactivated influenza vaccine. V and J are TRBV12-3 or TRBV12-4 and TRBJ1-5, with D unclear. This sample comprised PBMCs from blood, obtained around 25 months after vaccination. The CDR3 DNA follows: TGTGCCAGCAGTTGGAAGGATAGCAATCAGCCCCAGCATTTT. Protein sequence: CASSWKDSNQPQHF.